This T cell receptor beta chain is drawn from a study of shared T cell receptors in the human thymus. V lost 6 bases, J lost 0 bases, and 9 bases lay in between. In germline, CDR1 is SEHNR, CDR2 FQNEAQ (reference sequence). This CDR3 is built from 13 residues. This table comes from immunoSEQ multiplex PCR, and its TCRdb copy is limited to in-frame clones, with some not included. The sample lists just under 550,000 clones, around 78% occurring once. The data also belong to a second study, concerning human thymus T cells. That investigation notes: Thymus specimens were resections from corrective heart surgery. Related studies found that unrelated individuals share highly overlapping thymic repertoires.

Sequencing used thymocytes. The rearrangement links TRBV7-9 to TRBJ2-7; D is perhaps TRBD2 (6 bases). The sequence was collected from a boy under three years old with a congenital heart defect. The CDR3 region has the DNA TGTGCCAGCAGGGCTAGCGCCTCCTACGAGCAGTACTTC. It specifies CASRASASYEQYF.